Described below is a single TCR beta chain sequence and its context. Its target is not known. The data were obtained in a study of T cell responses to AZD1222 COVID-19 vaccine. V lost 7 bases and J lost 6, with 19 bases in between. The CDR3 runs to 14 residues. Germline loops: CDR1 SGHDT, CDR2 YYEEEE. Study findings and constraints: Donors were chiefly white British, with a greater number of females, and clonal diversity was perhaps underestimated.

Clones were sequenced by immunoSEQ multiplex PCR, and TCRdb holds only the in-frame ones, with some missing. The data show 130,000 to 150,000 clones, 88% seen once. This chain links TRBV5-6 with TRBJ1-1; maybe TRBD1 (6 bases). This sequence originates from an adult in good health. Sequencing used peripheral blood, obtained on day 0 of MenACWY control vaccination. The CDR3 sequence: CASQWTASWSEAFF. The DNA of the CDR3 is TGTGCCAGCCAATGGACAGCTTCGTGGTCTGAAGCTTTCTTT.